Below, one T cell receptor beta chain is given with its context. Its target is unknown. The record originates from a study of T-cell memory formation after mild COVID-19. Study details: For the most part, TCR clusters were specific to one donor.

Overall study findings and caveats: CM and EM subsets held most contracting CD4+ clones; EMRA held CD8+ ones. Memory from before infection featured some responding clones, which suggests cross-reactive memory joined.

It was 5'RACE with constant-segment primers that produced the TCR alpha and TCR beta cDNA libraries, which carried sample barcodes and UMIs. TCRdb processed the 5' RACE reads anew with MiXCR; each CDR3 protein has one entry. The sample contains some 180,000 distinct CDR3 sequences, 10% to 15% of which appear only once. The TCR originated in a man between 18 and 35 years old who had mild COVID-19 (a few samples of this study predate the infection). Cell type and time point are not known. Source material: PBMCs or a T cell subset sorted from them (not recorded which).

DNA for the CDR3: TGCGCCAGCAGCCACGAGGTCGGGGGACCTCAAGAGACCCAGTACTTC. Translated, it gives CASSHEVGGPQETQYF. This rearrangement joins TRBV4-1 to TRBJ2-5; perhaps TRBD2 as D (6 bases). The CDR3 has 16 amino acids. CDR1 is MGHRA and CDR2 is YSYEKL in the germline V gene. V was shortened by 3 bases and J by 2 bases, with 16 bases between the two germline ends.